This is a list of T cell receptor beta chains from one sample in a study of OX40 agonist ivuxolimab in advanced cancers. Assay: immunoSEQ multiplex PCR; the TCRdb copy retains only in-frame clones and omits some. The data contain 70,000 or so clones, 92% of them seen just once; the ten biggest clones take up roughly a tenth. The source material was CD4+ or CD8+ T cells sorted from blood, sampled in a trial of the OX40 agonist ivuxolimab. These TCRs come from an adult with an advanced solid tumor such as melanoma, head and neck, liver or kidney cancer. CDR3s include the opening cysteine and the closing phenylalanine or tryptophan. D genes are given only for firm matches. Clone size is given for some rows only: seen once, a few or many times, or a class if the clone is expanded.

cdr3_aa: CASTPTPGTEPYEQYF
cdr3_nt: TGTGCCAGCACGCCTACCCCGGGGACGGAACCCTACGAGCAGTACTTC
d_call: NA
j_call: TRBJ2-7
clone_size: NA
v_call: TRBV9

cdr3_aa: CASSVSWTSTGELFF
cdr3_nt: TGTGCCAGCAGCGTAAGTTGGACATCCACTGGGGAGCTGTTTTTT
d_call: NA
j_call: TRBJ2-2
clone_size: NA
v_call: TRBV9

cdr3_aa: CASSLGQGYTEAFF
cdr3_nt: TGTGCCAGCAGCTTGGGGCAGGGTTACACTGAAGCTTTCTTT
d_call: NA
j_call: TRBJ1-1
clone_size: NA
v_call: TRBV27

cdr3_aa: CASSIRRRRNYGYTF
cdr3_nt: TGTGCCAGTAGTATAAGGCGACGGAGAAACTATGGCTACACCTTC
d_call: NA
j_call: TRBJ1-2
clone_size: NA
v_call: TRBV19

cdr3_aa: CASSKISGGHLGGEQYF
cdr3_nt: TGTGCCAGCAGCAAAATAAGTGGCGGGCACCTTGGGGGGGAGCAGTACTTC
d_call: NA
j_call: TRBJ2-7
clone_size: NA
v_call: TRBV21-1

cdr3_aa: CASRQGASIEQYF
cdr3_nt: TGTGCCAGCCGACAGGGGGCGTCTATAGAGCAGTACTTC
d_call: TRBD1
j_call: TRBJ2-7
clone_size: once
v_call: TRBV19

cdr3_aa: CTSSQKISWGPDTGELFF
cdr3_nt: TGCACCAGCAGCCAAAAGATCTCCTGGGGGCCAGACACCGGGGAGCTGTTTTTT
d_call: NA
j_call: TRBJ2-2
clone_size: NA
v_call: TRBV1

cdr3_aa: CASSVARLSYNEQFF
cdr3_nt: TGTGCCAGCAGCGTAGCTAGGTTGTCCTACAATGAGCAGTTCTTC
d_call: NA
j_call: TRBJ2-1
clone_size: once
v_call: TRBV9

cdr3_aa: CASSDRDRVYEQYF
cdr3_nt: TGCGCCAGCAGCGATCGGGACAGGGTCTACGAGCAGTACTTC
d_call: TRBD1
j_call: TRBJ2-7
clone_size: NA
v_call: TRBV4-3

cdr3_aa: CASSLGRGLGEQFF
cdr3_nt: TGTGCCAGCAGTCTAGGTAGGGGGCTCGGTGAGCAGTTCTTC
d_call: TRBD1
j_call: TRBJ2-1
clone_size: NA
v_call: TRBV2

cdr3_aa: CASSFLGQGNTEAFF
cdr3_nt: TGTGCCAGCAGCTTTCTGGGACAGGGTAACACTGAAGCTTTCTTT
d_call: TRBD1
j_call: TRBJ1-1
clone_size: NA
v_call: TRBV7-9

cdr3_aa: CASSLRRGISEQYF
cdr3_nt: TGTGCCAGCAGCTTGCGGCGAGGGATCAGCGAGCAGTACTTC
d_call: NA
j_call: TRBJ2-7
clone_size: NA
v_call: TRBV5-8

cdr3_aa: CASETSGGTDTQYF
cdr3_nt: TGTGCCAGTGAAACCAGCGGAGGTACAGATACGCAGTATTTT
d_call: NA
j_call: TRBJ2-3
clone_size: NA
v_call: TRBV19

cdr3_aa: CASSRGTGNEQFF
cdr3_nt: TGTGCCAGTAGTAGGGGGACCGGCAATGAGCAGTTCTTC
d_call: NA
j_call: TRBJ2-1
clone_size: NA
v_call: TRBV19

cdr3_aa: CASSPIVGSNGDTGELFF
cdr3_nt: TGTGCCAGCAGCCCGATCGTTGGTTCCAACGGGGACACCGGGGAGCTGTTTTTT
d_call: NA
j_call: TRBJ2-2
clone_size: NA
v_call: TRBV7-9

cdr3_aa: CASSLGATGSHEAFF
cdr3_nt: TGTGCCAGCAGCCTGGGGGCTACAGGCTCCCATGAAGCTTTCTTT
d_call: NA
j_call: TRBJ1-1
clone_size: NA
v_call: TRBV27

cdr3_aa: CASSLGQGHTDTQYF
cdr3_nt: TGTGCCAGCAGCTTAGGACAGGGTCACACAGATACGCAGTATTTT
d_call: TRBD1
j_call: TRBJ2-3
clone_size: NA
v_call: TRBV5-8

cdr3_aa: CASSLWPGDVEETQYF
cdr3_nt: TGCGCCAGCAGCTTGTGGCCAGGGGATGTGGAAGAGACCCAGTACTTC
d_call: NA
j_call: TRBJ2-5
clone_size: NA
v_call: TRBV5-1

cdr3_aa: CASSLGRNEQFF
cdr3_nt: TGTGCCAGCAGCTTGGGCCGCAATGAGCAGTTCTTC
d_call: NA
j_call: TRBJ2-1
clone_size: NA
v_call: TRBV5-6

cdr3_aa: CASSLGDSHTF
cdr3_nt: TGTGCCAGCAGCCTCGGGGACAGCCACACCTTC
d_call: TRBD1
j_call: TRBJ1-2
clone_size: NA
v_call: TRBV6-5

cdr3_aa: CASSQSRMNTEAFF
cdr3_nt: TGCGCCAGCAGCCAATCCCGGATGAACACTGAAGCTTTCTTT
d_call: NA
j_call: TRBJ1-1
clone_size: NA
v_call: TRBV4-3

cdr3_aa: CASSSRSGGEYNEQFF
cdr3_nt: TGTGCCAGCAGCTCCCGTTCCGGGGGGGAGTACAATGAGCAGTTCTTC
d_call: TRBD2
j_call: TRBJ2-1
clone_size: NA
v_call: TRBV7-6

cdr3_aa: CASSPLGFTDTQYF
cdr3_nt: TGTGCCAGCAGCCCGCTCGGGTTTACAGATACGCAGTATTTT
d_call: NA
j_call: TRBJ2-3
clone_size: NA
v_call: TRBV14

cdr3_aa: CASSVDLEVLETQYF
cdr3_nt: TGTGCCAGCAGCGTAGATTTGGAGGTTCTGGAGACCCAGTACTTC
d_call: NA
j_call: TRBJ2-5
clone_size: NA
v_call: TRBV9

cdr3_aa: CASSHRIGGLDEKLFF
cdr3_nt: TGTGCCAGCAGCCACCGGATAGGCGGATTGGATGAAAAACTGTTTTTT
d_call: NA
j_call: TRBJ1-4
clone_size: NA
v_call: TRBV7-9

cdr3_aa: CASSHHTRGSPLHF
cdr3_nt: TGTGCCAGCAGCCACCATACTCGAGGATCACCCCTCCACTTT
d_call: NA
j_call: TRBJ1-6
clone_size: NA
v_call: TRBV7-3

cdr3_aa: CASSGGYEEQYF
cdr3_nt: TGTGCCAGCAGCGGGGGCTACGAGGAGCAGTACTTC
d_call: NA
j_call: TRBJ2-7
clone_size: NA
v_call: TRBV7-9

cdr3_aa: CASSIGSGAPLHF
cdr3_nt: TGTGCCAGTAGTATAGGGAGCGGGGCACCCCTCCACTTT
d_call: NA
j_call: TRBJ1-6
clone_size: few
v_call: TRBV19

cdr3_aa: CASSDPGQEGTGELFF
cdr3_nt: TGTGCCAGCAGTGATCCGGGACAGGAAGGCACCGGGGAGCTGTTTTTT
d_call: TRBD1
j_call: TRBJ2-2
clone_size: NA
v_call: TRBV2

cdr3_aa: CARTTSGGDLTSTDTQYF
cdr3_nt: TGCGCCAGAACGACTAGCGGGGGAGATCTCACTAGCACAGATACGCAGTATTTT
d_call: TRBD2
j_call: TRBJ2-3
clone_size: NA
v_call: TRBV5-1

cdr3_aa: CASSPGPGDAHEQYF
cdr3_nt: TGTGCCAGCAGCCCCGGCCCGGGAGATGCCCACGAGCAGTACTTC
d_call: NA
j_call: TRBJ2-7
clone_size: NA
v_call: TRBV13

cdr3_aa: CASSYTAGSYEQYF
cdr3_nt: TGTGCCAGCAGTTACACCGCGGGGTCTTACGAGCAGTACTTC
d_call: NA
j_call: TRBJ2-7
clone_size: NA
v_call: TRBV6-5

cdr3_aa: CASGLVNVLTDTQYF
cdr3_nt: TGTGCTAGTGGTTTGGTAAACGTCCTCACAGATACGCAGTATTTT
d_call: NA
j_call: TRBJ2-3
clone_size: NA
v_call: TRBV12-5

cdr3_aa: CASSARGTQDSGNTIYF
cdr3_nt: TGTGCCAGCAGTGCCAGAGGGACCCAAGACTCTGGAAACACCATATATTTT
d_call: NA
j_call: TRBJ1-3
clone_size: NA
v_call: TRBV27

cdr3_aa: CASSVPGLEKLFF
cdr3_nt: TGTGCCAGCAGCGTCCCGGGATTAGAAAAACTGTTTTTT
d_call: NA
j_call: TRBJ1-4
clone_size: NA
v_call: TRBV9

cdr3_aa: CASSGRDTGELFF
cdr3_nt: TGTGCCAGCAGCGGGAGGGACACCGGGGAGCTGTTTTTT
d_call: NA
j_call: TRBJ2-2
clone_size: NA
v_call: TRBV9

cdr3_aa: CASSEGQFDTDTQYF
cdr3_nt: TGTGCCAGTAGTGAGGGACAGTTTGACACAGATACGCAGTATTTT
d_call: TRBD1
j_call: TRBJ2-3
clone_size: NA
v_call: TRBV19

cdr3_aa: CASSQWTGDGNTIYF
cdr3_nt: TGCGCCAGCAGCCAGTGGACAGGGGATGGAAACACCATATATTTT
d_call: TRBD1
j_call: TRBJ1-3
clone_size: NA
v_call: TRBV4-3

cdr3_aa: CASSGSGTGIMNTEAFF
cdr3_nt: TGTGCCAGCAGCGGATCCGGGACAGGGATCATGAACACTGAAGCTTTCTTT
d_call: TRBD1
j_call: TRBJ1-1
clone_size: once
v_call: TRBV9

cdr3_aa: CASSLGQGITEAFF
cdr3_nt: TGTGCCAGCAGTTTGGGACAGGGTATAACTGAAGCTTTCTTT
d_call: TRBD1
j_call: TRBJ1-1
clone_size: NA
v_call: TRBV27

cdr3_aa: CASSWDERGAPYF
cdr3_nt: TGTGCCAGCAGTTGGGACGAGCGGGGGGCTCCGTACTTC
d_call: TRBD2
j_call: TRBJ2-7
clone_size: NA
v_call: TRBV27

cdr3_aa: CASSFRQGYEQYF
cdr3_nt: TGTGCCAGCAGCTTTCGCCAGGGATACGAGCAGTACTTC
d_call: NA
j_call: TRBJ2-7
clone_size: NA
v_call: TRBV5-8

cdr3_aa: CASSTANTYPQHF
cdr3_nt: TGTGCCAGTAGTACAGCCAACACGTACCCCCAGCATTTT
d_call: NA
j_call: TRBJ1-5
clone_size: NA
v_call: TRBV19

cdr3_aa: CASSPGQASYNEQFF
cdr3_nt: TGTGCCAGCTCCCCTGGACAGGCCTCCTACAATGAGCAGTTCTTC
d_call: TRBD1
j_call: TRBJ2-1
clone_size: NA
v_call: TRBV18

cdr3_aa: CASSWDRERGDGTEAFF
cdr3_nt: TGCGCCAGCAGCTGGGACAGGGAACGGGGTGATGGCACTGAAGCTTTCTTT
d_call: TRBD1
j_call: TRBJ1-1
clone_size: NA
v_call: TRBV5-1

cdr3_aa: CASSYPTGSEQYF
cdr3_nt: TGTGCCAGCAGCTACCCGACAGGGAGCGAGCAGTACTTC
d_call: TRBD1
j_call: TRBJ2-7
clone_size: NA
v_call: TRBV7-9

cdr3_aa: CASSSRQVPTDTQYF
cdr3_nt: TGTGCCAGCAGCTCCCGACAGGTTCCGACAGATACGCAGTATTTT
d_call: NA
j_call: TRBJ2-3
clone_size: NA
v_call: TRBV13

cdr3_aa: CASSFGGALFSDTQYF
cdr3_nt: TGTGCCAGCAGTTTTGGTGGGGCGTTATTCTCAGATACGCAGTATTTT
d_call: NA
j_call: TRBJ2-3
clone_size: NA
v_call: TRBV27

cdr3_aa: CASSLVASSYNEQFF
cdr3_nt: TGTGCCAGCAGCTTGGTAGCAAGCTCCTACAATGAGCAGTTCTTC
d_call: NA
j_call: TRBJ2-1
clone_size: NA
v_call: TRBV5-6

cdr3_aa: CASSVDPGKAFF
cdr3_nt: TGTGCCAGCAGCGTGGATCCAGGGAAAGCTTTCTTT
d_call: NA
j_call: TRBJ1-1
clone_size: once
v_call: TRBV7-2